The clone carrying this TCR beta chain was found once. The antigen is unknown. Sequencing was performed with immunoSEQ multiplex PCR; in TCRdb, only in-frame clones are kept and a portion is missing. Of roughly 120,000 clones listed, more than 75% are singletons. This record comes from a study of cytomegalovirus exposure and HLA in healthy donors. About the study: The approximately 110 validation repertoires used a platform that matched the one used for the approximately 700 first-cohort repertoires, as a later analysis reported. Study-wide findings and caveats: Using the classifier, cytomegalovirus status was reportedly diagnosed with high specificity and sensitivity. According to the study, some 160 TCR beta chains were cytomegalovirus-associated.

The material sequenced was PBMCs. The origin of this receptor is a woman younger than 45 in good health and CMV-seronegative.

CDR3 in DNA: TGTGCCAGCAGCTTGACGGGACTGCACTCCTACGAGCAGTACTTC. It is translated as CASSLTGLHSYEQYF. V usage is TRBV5-5 and J usage is TRBJ2-7, with TRBD2 as a possible D gene (6 bases). V was clipped by 1 base and J by 0 bases, with 11 bases between them. Germline V lookup: CDR1 SGHKS, CDR2 YYEKEE (reference sequence). The length of the CDR3 is 15 residues.